This is a list of T cell receptor beta chains from one sample in a study of blood T cell repertoires in COVID-19. Using immunoSEQ multiplex PCR, the repertoire was profiled, and TCRdb retains in-frame clones only, with some absent. Of some 340,000 clones in the sample, around 85% were seen once. Sample: peripheral blood. The receptors here all came from a woman in her late teens or twenties with acute or convalescent COVID-19. Both conserved end residues are part of each CDR3. The size field is filled for only some rows; it gives once, few, many or a size class.

length	J	size	V	CDR3
15	TRBJ2-1	-	TRBV19	CATRGAREVHNEQFF
15	TRBJ1-1	-	TRBV2	CASSHGGGEGSEAFF
12	TRBJ2-7	-	TRBV7-9	CASSLKGYEQYF
14	TRBJ2-7	-	TRBV4-1	CASSHLLDRDEQYF
15	TRBJ2-7	-	TRBV11-2	CASSLDYGQNYEQYF
14	TRBJ2-7	-	TRBV6-5	CASRPGLAIDEQYF
15	TRBJ1-5	-	TRBV18	CASSPLQGSNQPQHF
13	TRBJ2-1	-	TRBV4-2	CASSYERGNEQFF
16	TRBJ2-1	-	TRBV7-3	CASSPFDDRSYNEQFF
14	TRBJ1-1	-	TRBV19	CASKGGGRNTEAFF
14	TRBJ1-1	-	TRBV12-5	CASGLGTQGTEAFF
13	TRBJ1-1	once	TRBV13	CASSSPGDTEAFF
13	TRBJ1-2	-	TRBV6-5	CASRLGATYGYTF
14	TRBJ2-7	-	TRBV3-1/TRBV3-2	CASSQVGGGYEQYF
12	TRBJ2-7	-	TRBV3-1/TRBV3-2	CASSPGRGEQYF
16	TRBJ2-3	few	TRBV6-1	CASSEVTGRGSDTQYF
12	TRBJ2-3	-	TRBV9	CASSVAGDTQYF
17	TRBJ2-7	-	TRBV28	CASSLGLLKRRRWEQYF
16	TRBJ1-2	-	TRBV25-1	CASSELGQGSGYGYTF
14	TRBJ1-3	-	TRBV21-1	CARRRRFSGNTIYF
17	TRBJ1-1	-	TRBV5-5	CASSPTGTGEVNTEAFF
16	TRBJ2-1	-	TRBV18	CASSPPAQGFYNEQFF
15	TRBJ2-3	few	TRBV15	CATSRGQGITDTQYF
14	TRBJ1-1	-	TRBV19	CASRQGQMNTEAFF
15	TRBJ1-3	-	TRBV6-5	CASRLNVDSGNTIYF
12	TRBJ2-1	-	TRBV5-6	CASSFGGREQFF
16	TRBJ1-1	-	TRBV6-6	CASSYSDGRGSTEAFF
15	TRBJ2-2	-	TRBV3-1/TRBV3-2	CASSPGLADTGELFF
13	TRBJ2-5	-	TRBV5-6	CASSLGQRETQYF
15	TRBJ2-2	-	TRBV19	CASQQGAANTGELFF
12	TRBJ2-7	-	TRBV9	CASSLYPGEQYF
18	TRBJ2-2	-	TRBV5-6	CASSLGLAGGWNTGELFF
12	TRBJ2-1	once	TRBV15	CATSRGGNEQFF
17	TRBJ1-3	-	TRBV18	CASSPYRGHRSGNTIYF
14	TRBJ2-7	-	TRBV15	CATSRDRDSYEQYF
13	TRBJ2-7	once	TRBV7-9	CASSSTGGYEQYF
13	TRBJ1-2	-	TRBV27	CASSWRGRGGYTF
14	TRBJ2-1	-	TRBV5-6	CASSLYFGGAEQFF
19	TRBJ1-4	-	TRBV19	CASSIRVRNQGATNEKLFF
14	TRBJ1-6	-	TRBV28	CASRRQGVSSPLHF
18	TRBJ2-5	-	TRBV5-6	CASSWGPGAGGYQETQYF
19	TRBJ2-7	-	TRBV5-5	CASSRAGAYDPTTTYEQYF
15	TRBJ2-3	-	TRBV27	CASTPLGAVPDTQYF
14	TRBJ1-5	few	TRBV5-5	CASSSGTGAEPQHF
13	TRBJ2-5	-	TRBV7-2	CASSLGATETQYF